The present entry profiles one TCR beta chain with its context. Using immunoSEQ multiplex PCR, the repertoire was profiled, and TCRdb retains in-frame clones only, with some absent. The sample has some 120,000 clones; roughly 80% are singletons. This record comes from a study of blood T cell repertoires in COVID-19. Germline V CDR1 and CDR2: SEHNR, FQNEAQ (reference sequence). The CDR3 consists of 15 residues. The V end was cut by 1 base, the J end by 4 bases, with 13 bases between. The rearrangement joins TRBV7-9 to TRBJ1-2; no clear D gene. The sequence came from a woman in her 30s who had recovered from COVID-19. Sequenced material: peripheral blood. CDR3 coding DNA: TGTGCCAGCAGCTTAGGGGGAGAGGAGGGCTATGGCTACACCTTC. Its protein product is CASSLGGEEGYGYTF.